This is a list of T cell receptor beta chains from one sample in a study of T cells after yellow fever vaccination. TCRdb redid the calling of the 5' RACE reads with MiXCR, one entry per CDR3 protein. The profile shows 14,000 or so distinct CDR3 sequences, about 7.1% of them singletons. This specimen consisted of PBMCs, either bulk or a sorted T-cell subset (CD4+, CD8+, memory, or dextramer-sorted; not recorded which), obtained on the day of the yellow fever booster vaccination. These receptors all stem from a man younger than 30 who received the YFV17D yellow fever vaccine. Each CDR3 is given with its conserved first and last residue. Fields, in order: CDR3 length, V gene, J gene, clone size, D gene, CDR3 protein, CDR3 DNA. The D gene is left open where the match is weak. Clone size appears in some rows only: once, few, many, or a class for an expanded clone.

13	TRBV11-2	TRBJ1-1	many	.	CASSVQEDTEAFF	TGTGCCAGCAGCGTACAGGAGGACACTGAAGCTTTCTTT
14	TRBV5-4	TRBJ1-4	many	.	CASSLVGDSEKLFF	TGTGCCAGCAGCTTGGTGGGGGACTCCGAAAAACTGTTTTTT
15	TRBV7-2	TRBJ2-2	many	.	CASSSQGRINGELFF	TGTGCCAGCAGCTCGCAGGGGAGGATAAACGGGGAGCTGTTTTTT
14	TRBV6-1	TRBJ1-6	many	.	CALTRRSYNSPLHF	TGTGCCTTGACACGTCGCTCCTATAATTCACCCCTCCACTTT
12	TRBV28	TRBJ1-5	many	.	CASDFTNQPQHF	TGTGCCAGCGATTTTACGAATCAGCCCCAGCATTTT
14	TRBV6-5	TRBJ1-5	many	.	CASSRSGGNQPQHF	TGTGCCAGCAGCCGCTCCGGGGGGAATCAGCCCCAGCATTTT
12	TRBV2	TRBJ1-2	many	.	CASEGNNYGYTF	TGTGCCAGCGAGGGGAATAACTATGGCTACACCTTC
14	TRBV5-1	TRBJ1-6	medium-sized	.	CASSLEQPGSPLHF	TGCGCCAGCAGCTTGGAACAGCCCGGATCACCCCTCCACTTT
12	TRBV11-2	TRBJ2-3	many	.	CASSRSTDTQYF	TGTGCCAGCAGCCGGTCCACAGATACGCAGTATTTT
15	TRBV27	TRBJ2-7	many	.	CASSSRGVGPYEQYF	TGTGCCAGCAGCTCTCGCGGGGTGGGGCCCTACGAGCAGTACTTC
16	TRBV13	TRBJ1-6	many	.	CASSITGALRRSPLHF	TGTGCCAGCAGCATAACGGGGGCCCTCCGGAGATCACCCCTCCACTTT
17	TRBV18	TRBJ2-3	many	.	CASSPYALPTSTDTQYF	TGTGCCAGCTCACCATACGCCCTTCCGACTAGCACAGATACGCAGTATTTT
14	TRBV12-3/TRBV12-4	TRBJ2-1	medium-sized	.	CASSLTGFYNEQFF	TGTGCCAGCAGTTTAACCGGGTTCTACAATGAGCAGTTCTTC
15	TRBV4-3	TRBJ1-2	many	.	CASSQDPGSLVGYTF	TGCGCCAGCAGCCAAGATCCTGGGAGCCTCGTCGGCTACACCTTC
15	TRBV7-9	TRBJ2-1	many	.	CASSLGRFNGYEQFF	TGTGCCAGCAGCTTGGGGAGGTTCAACGGTTATGAGCAGTTCTTC
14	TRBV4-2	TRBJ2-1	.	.	CASSQEPGDNEQFF	TGTGCCAGCAGCCAAGAGCCGGGTGACAATGAGCAGTTCTTC
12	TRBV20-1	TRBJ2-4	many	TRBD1	CSAPTGGNIQYF	TGCAGTGCTCCGACAGGGGGAAACATTCAGTACTTC
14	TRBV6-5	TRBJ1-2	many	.	CASSRNPVGGGYTF	TGTGCCAGCAGCCGCAATCCTGTGGGGGGGGGCTACACCTTC
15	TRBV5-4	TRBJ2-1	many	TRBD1	CASSLVQGNAGEQFF	TGTGCCAGCAGCTTAGTACAGGGGAATGCCGGTGAGCAGTTCTTC
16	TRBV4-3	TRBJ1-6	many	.	CASSQDMVPYNSPLHF	TGCGCCAGCAGCCAAGATATGGTCCCCTATAATTCACCCCTCCACTTT
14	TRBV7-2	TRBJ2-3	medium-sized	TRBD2	CASSGGGWTDTQYF	TGTGCCAGCAGCGGCGGGGGGTGGACAGATACGCAGTATTTT
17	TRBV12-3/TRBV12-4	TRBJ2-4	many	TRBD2	CASSFSRGDLAKNIQYF	TGTGCCAGCAGTTTCTCGCGGGGGGACCTAGCCAAAAACATTCAGTACTTC
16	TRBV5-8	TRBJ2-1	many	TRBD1	CASSLFGGQVYNEQFF	TGTGCCAGCAGCTTATTTGGGGGACAGGTCTACAATGAGCAGTTCTTC
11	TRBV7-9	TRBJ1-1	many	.	CASSFERKAFF	TGTGCCAGCAGCTTTGAACGAAAAGCTTTCTTT
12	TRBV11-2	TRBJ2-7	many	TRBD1	CASSIQGFEQYF	TGTGCCAGCAGCATACAGGGGTTCGAGCAGTACTTC
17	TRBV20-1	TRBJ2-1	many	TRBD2	CSATQVRGGPGYNEQFF	TGCAGTGCTACCCAAGTGCGCGGGGGGCCCGGATACAATGAGCAGTTCTTC
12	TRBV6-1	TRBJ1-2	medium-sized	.	CASREGGHGYTF	TGTGCCAGCAGAGAGGGGGGACATGGCTACACCTTC
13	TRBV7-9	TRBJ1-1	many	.	CASIKQPNTEAFF	TGTGCCAGCATTAAACAGCCGAACACTGAAGCTTTCTTT
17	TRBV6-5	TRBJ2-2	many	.	CASSPGSGRRNTGELFF	TGTGCCAGCAGTCCTGGGTCCGGGAGACGGAACACCGGGGAGCTGTTTTTT
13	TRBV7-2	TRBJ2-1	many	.	CASSLSGNHEQFF	TGTGCCAGCAGCTTATCTGGGAATCATGAGCAGTTCTTC
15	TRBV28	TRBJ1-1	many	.	CASSPGGHLNTEAFF	TGTGCCAGCAGCCCTGGGGGACACCTAAACACTGAAGCTTTCTTT
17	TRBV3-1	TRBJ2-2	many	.	CASSPRFGGGGRGELFF	TGTGCCAGCAGCCCTCGGTTCGGCGGAGGGGGGCGAGGGGAGCTGTTTTTT
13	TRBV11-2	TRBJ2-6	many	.	CASVFSGANVLTF	TGTGCCAGCGTGTTTTCTGGGGCCAACGTCCTGACTTTC
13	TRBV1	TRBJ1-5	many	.	CTSARAWREHQHF	TGCACCAGTGCTAGGGCTTGGAGGGAGCATCAGCATTTT
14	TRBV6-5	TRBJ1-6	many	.	CASGVRGEGSTLHF	TGTGCCAGCGGGGTTAGGGGGGAAGGAAGCACCCTCCACTTT
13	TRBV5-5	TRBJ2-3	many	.	CASSSFRTDTQYF	TGTGCCAGCAGCTCCTTCCGGACAGATACGCAGTATTTT
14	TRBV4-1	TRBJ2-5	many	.	CASSSYRNQETQYF	TGCGCCAGCAGCTCTTACAGAAACCAAGAGACCCAGTACTTC
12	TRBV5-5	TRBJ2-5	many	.	CASSFRRETQYF	TGTGCCAGCAGCTTCAGGAGAGAGACCCAGTACTTC
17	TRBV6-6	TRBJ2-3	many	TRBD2	CASSQNVGGAAADTQYF	TGTGCCAGCAGTCAGAACGTCGGGGGGGCCGCGGCAGATACGCAGTATTTT
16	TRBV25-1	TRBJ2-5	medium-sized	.	CASSEYEGLLQETQYF	TGTGCCAGCAGTGAATACGAGGGACTTTTACAAGAGACCCAGTACTTC
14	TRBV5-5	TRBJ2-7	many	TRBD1	CASSRGQGAYEQYF	TGTGCCAGCAGCCGGGGGCAGGGGGCTTACGAGCAGTACTTC
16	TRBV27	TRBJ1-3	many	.	CASSRDGSFSGNTIYF	TGTGCCAGCAGTAGGGACGGCAGCTTCTCTGGAAACACCATATATTTT
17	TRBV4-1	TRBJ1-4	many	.	CASSPNFYAETQEKLFF	TGCGCCAGCAGCCCTAATTTCTACGCCGAAACTCAGGAAAAACTGTTTTTT
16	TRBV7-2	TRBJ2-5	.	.	CASTPMRGSMGETQYF	TGTGCCAGCACCCCGATGAGGGGATCGATGGGAGAGACCCAGTACTTC
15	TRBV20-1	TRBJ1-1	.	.	CSARPTPQGRAEAFF	TGCAGTGCTAGACCGACCCCACAAGGGCGGGCTGAAGCTTTCTTT